This T cell receptor beta chain stems from a study of cytotoxic CD8 clonotypes in ibrutinib-treated CLL (dated by TCRdb to the early 2020s). Concerning the study at large: The cohort included about 15 treatment-naive and roughly 10 relapsed/refractory patients; some 18 were IGHV unmutated. Partial responses were observed in some 24 patients and complete responses in 2; after a median follow-up of about 69 months, remission was maintained in 15 or so patients and progression was observed in roughly twelve. The response samples were drawn at a median of roughly twelve months into treatment, with a range of roughly 6 to 36 months. Samples averaged roughly 260,000 productive templates and 90,000 to 95,000 productive rearrangements. Of the roughly 86 people in the trial, about two dozen had longitudinal samples available. Cryopreserved peripheral blood mononuclear cells were collected before treatment, at response, and at either disease progression or sustained remission. Every sample from remission and from progressive disease was obtained while the patients were still on ibrutinib. What the study reported, not specific to this receptor: Sampling times were not matched between patients in sustained remission and patients whose disease was progressing, and lymph node repertoires were not examined. At ibrutinib response clonality went up, during sustained remission it held steady, and at progression it dropped back toward baseline. Public clonotypes were rare and either shrank or stayed stable during treatment, and the rise in clonality at ibrutinib response reflected expansion of private clonotypes. At baseline, clonality was higher than in age-matched healthy donors and showed a strong correlation with circulating CD8+ T-cell counts.

A MiSeq instrument was used for deep resolution sequencing, which targeted depths ranging from 1 in 1 million up to 1 in 200,000 T cells, with coverage averaging 10x for each clonotype. TCR beta libraries were generated with the immunoSEQ hsTCRB Kit. Per the original workflow: Data were analyzed with ImmunoSEQ Data Assistant and ImmunoSEQ Analyzer, with V, D and J genes assigned per IMGT definitions. Clonality, which ranges from 0 to 1, was calculated by subtracting the normalized Shannon entropy of productive rearrangement frequencies from one. Public clonotype analysis was restricted to overrepresented clonotypes comprising at least 0.05% of each patient's repertoire. Some 13 age-matched healthy donor repertoires from immuneACCESS served as clonality controls. TCRdb carries this immuneACCESS record with in-frame sequences only. Its versions omit some clonotypes, under half of them owing to an unresolved V gene in the studies checked, with the rest unexplained. The V and J calls and the clone size are those of that table, but D and trimming were determined from the DNA. Present in this sample are some 130,000 clones, 70% to 90% of which were seen just once. The top ten constitute around 2.1% of the sample.

Comments on this clone: This receptor's antigen is unknown. Germline is not matched at one junction end, which may reflect a read error.

CDR1 and CDR2 are drawn from the germline V gene: MNHNS, SASEGT. The CDR3 runs 14 residues from the cysteine to the phenylalanine. The only DNA kept is the CDR3, 42 bases in frame from the first base. The time point label here, explained by the study, means: 20 to 30 months on ibrutinib. For TCR beta library preparation, approximately 2 micrograms of genomic DNA were isolated from cryopreserved PBMCs. High-throughput TCR beta sequencing was performed on longitudinal blood samples from CLL patients receiving ibrutinib monotherapy. The patients were enrolled in a single-center, open-label phase 2 trial of ibrutinib monotherapy.

The sequenced sample was PBMCs, obtained after 24 months of ibrutinib treatment. This TCR derives from a human donor with chronic lymphocytic leukemia. The chain uses TRBV6-1 and TRBJ1-1; the D gene is not confidently resolved. The DNA sequence follows: TGTGCCAGCAGTGAATTCGTGTCGTCACCGGCTTTAATCTTT. Its coded protein is CASSEFVSSPALIF.